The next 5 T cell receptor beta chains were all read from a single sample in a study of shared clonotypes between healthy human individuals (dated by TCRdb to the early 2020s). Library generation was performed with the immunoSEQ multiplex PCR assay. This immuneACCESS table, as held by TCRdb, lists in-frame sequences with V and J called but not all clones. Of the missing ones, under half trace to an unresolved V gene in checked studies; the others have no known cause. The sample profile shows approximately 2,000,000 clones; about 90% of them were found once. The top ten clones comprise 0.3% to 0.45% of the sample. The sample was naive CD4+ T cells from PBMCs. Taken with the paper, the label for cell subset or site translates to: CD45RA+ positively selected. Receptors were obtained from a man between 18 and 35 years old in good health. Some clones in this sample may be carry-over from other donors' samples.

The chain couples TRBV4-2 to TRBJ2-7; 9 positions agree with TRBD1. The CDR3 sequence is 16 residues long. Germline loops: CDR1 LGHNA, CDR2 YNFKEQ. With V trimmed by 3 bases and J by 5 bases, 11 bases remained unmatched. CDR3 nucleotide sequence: TGTGCCAGCAGCCACCTGGGGGGGACAGGGAGGAACGAGCAGTACTTC. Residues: CASSHLGGTGRNEQYF.

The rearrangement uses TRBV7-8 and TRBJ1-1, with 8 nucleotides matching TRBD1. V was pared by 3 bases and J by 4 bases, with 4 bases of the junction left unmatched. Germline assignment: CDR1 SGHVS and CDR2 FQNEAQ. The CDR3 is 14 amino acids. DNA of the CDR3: TGTGCCAGCAGCTTTGGGACAGGATCCACTGAAGCTTTCTTT. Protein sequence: CASSFGTGSTEAFF.

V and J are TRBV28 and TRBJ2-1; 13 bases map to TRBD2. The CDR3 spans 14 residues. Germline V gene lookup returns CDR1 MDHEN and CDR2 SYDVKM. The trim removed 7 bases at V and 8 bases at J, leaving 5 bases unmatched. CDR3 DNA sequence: TGTGCCAGCATTTGGACTAGCGGGAGCCATGAGCAGTTCTTC. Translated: CASIWTSGSHEQFF.

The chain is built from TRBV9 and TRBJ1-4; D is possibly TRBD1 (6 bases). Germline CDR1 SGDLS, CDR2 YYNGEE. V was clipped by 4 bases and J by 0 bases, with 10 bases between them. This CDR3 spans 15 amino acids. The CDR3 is CASSSRTATNEKLFF. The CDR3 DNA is TGTGCCAGCAGCTCCCGGACAGCAACTAATGAAAAACTGTTTTTT.

The CDR3 region has the DNA TGTGCCAGCATGGACCAGGGGCACTACACCGGGGAGCTGTTTTTT. Protein product: CASMDQGHYTGELFF. The genes are TRBV2 and TRBJ2-2; a possible D gene is TRBD1 (6 bases). With 7 bases removed from V and 3 bases from J, the gap between germline ends came to 15 bases. From germline, CDR1 is SNHLY and CDR2 FYNNEI. CDR3 length: 15 amino acids. Complete variable domain (other parts from reference TRBV2 and TRBJ2-2): EPEVTQTPSHQVTQMGQEVILRCVPISNHLYFYWYRQILGQKVEFLVSFYNNEISEKSEIFDDQFSVERPDGSNFTLKIRSTKLEDSAMYFCASMDQGHYTGELFFGEGSRLTVL.